Listed below are T cell receptor beta chains from one sample, sequenced in a study of T cell changes during pregnancy in multiple sclerosis. Generated by immunoSEQ multiplex PCR, the TCRdb table keeps only in-frame clones and is missing some. This sample has about 33,000 clones, with 90% to 95% found just once. The input for sequencing was CD4+ T cells from peripheral blood mononuclear cells, taken in the third trimester of pregnancy. These receptors all stem from a female donor in good health, enrolled as a control in a pregnancy study. Both conserved end residues are part of each CDR3. The D gene is left open where the match is weak.

CDR3aa,v_gene,j_gene,len,d_gene
CASKRAGTYEQYF,TRBV27,TRBJ2-7,13,-
CASSPQGVKYEQYF,TRBV28,TRBJ2-7,14,TRBD1
CASSLLAPGGPSDTQYF,TRBV7-3,TRBJ2-3,17,-
CASSQLRGRGGETQYF,TRBV4-1,TRBJ2-5,16,-
CAWGETQFGDTQYF,TRBV30,TRBJ2-3,14,-
CASSPLEGRGAFF,TRBV5-1,TRBJ1-1,13,-
CASSPRTGLAFF,TRBV7-8,TRBJ1-1,12,TRBD1
CSVGRTAQETQYF,TRBV29-1,TRBJ2-5,13,-
CASGREAPDYGYTF,TRBV6-6,TRBJ1-2,14,-
CASSLVGASYNEQFF,TRBV5-1,TRBJ2-1,15,-
CASSPPWTGIIYGYTF,TRBV28,TRBJ1-2,16,TRBD1
CASSTRWGVATDTQYF,TRBV28,TRBJ2-3,16,-
CASTPAWAPNSPLHF,TRBV11-2,TRBJ1-6,15,-
CASIPTSGTTGGETQYF,TRBV7-6,TRBJ2-5,17,TRBD2
CASMGLAGGGSYNEQFF,TRBV19,TRBJ2-1,17,TRBD2
CASRRGTVNTGELFF,TRBV11-1,TRBJ2-2,15,TRBD2
CAIRGEQGESPLHF,TRBV10-3,TRBJ1-6,14,TRBD1
CASSTGDGGFYEQYF,TRBV28,TRBJ2-7,15,-
CASSQDSGGTGELFF,TRBV4-1,TRBJ2-2,15,TRBD2
CASPGTTSTGELFF,TRBV30,TRBJ2-2,14,TRBD2
CASSVGLGQVGAEAFF,TRBV9,TRBJ1-1,16,TRBD1
CASSQDRGWDEQYF,TRBV7-9,TRBJ2-7,14,TRBD1
CASSLGQNNSPLHF,TRBV7-9,TRBJ1-6,14,-
CASSLRASGGNTDTQYF,TRBV5-1,TRBJ2-3,17,TRBD2
CASSPRLRVKGYTF,TRBV7-2,TRBJ1-2,14,-
CASSQGRVTPREQYF,TRBV14,TRBJ2-7,15,-
CASSEQGTKSYNEQFF,TRBV6-4,TRBJ2-1,16,TRBD1
CASSLGQFYGYTF,TRBV28,TRBJ1-2,13,-
CASSSRQGQETQYF,TRBV11-3,TRBJ2-5,14,TRBD1
CASSYVPTTPYEQYF,TRBV6-5,TRBJ2-7,15,-
CASSLGRGPANEKLFF,TRBV7-8,TRBJ1-4,16,-
CSVSPGTGNYGYTF,TRBV29-1,TRBJ1-2,14,TRBD1
CASWQGKQEQYF,TRBV2,TRBJ2-7,12,-
CASSPRGAGGTEAFF,TRBV9,TRBJ1-1,15,-
CASSQYEQYF,TRBV28,TRBJ2-7,10,-
CASSLTSGGYNEQFF,TRBV19,TRBJ2-1,15,TRBD2
CAVPGTPRRHQPQHF,TRBV5-5,TRBJ1-5,15,-
CASSLGPGDRHPLSNQPQHF,TRBV27,TRBJ1-5,20,TRBD1
CASSRDRDGQFF,TRBV11-2,TRBJ2-1,12,TRBD1
CASPESGNTEAFF,TRBV28,TRBJ1-1,13,-
CASSQEAGSDYGYTF,TRBV4-2,TRBJ1-2,15,-
CASSRGLAGGEQFF,TRBV9,TRBJ2-1,14,TRBD2
CASSLNKGNGYTF,TRBV28,TRBJ1-2,13,-
CASSLILAGSSYNEQFF,TRBV4-1,TRBJ2-1,17,TRBD2
CASSILDGNNSPLHF,TRBV19,TRBJ1-6,15,-
CASSLRSPDSIYGYTF,TRBV5-1,TRBJ1-2,16,-
CASSSQGGKADTQYF,TRBV7-3,TRBJ2-3,15,-
CASSRDEKLFF,TRBV19,TRBJ1-4,11,-
CASRMQGAGEQYF,TRBV28,TRBJ2-7,13,TRBD1
CASKPGQGLWNTEAFF,TRBV28,TRBJ1-1,16,TRBD1
CASGHVGVSGELFF,TRBV9,TRBJ2-2,14,-
CASSYAPSADTQYF,TRBV6-5,TRBJ2-3,14,-
CASSVRDRGPPDTQYF,TRBV6-1,TRBJ2-3,16,TRBD1